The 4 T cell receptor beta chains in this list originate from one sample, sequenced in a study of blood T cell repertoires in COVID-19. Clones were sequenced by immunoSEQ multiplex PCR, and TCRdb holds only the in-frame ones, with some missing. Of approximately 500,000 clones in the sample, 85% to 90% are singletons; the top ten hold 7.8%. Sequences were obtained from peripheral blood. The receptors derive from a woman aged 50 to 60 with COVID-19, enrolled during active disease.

The CDR3 nucleotides read TGCGCCAGCAGCTTGGCCACTGGTCAGCCCCAGCATTTT. Translation: CASSLATGQPQHF. The chain uses TRBV5-1 and TRBJ1-5; no clear D. V was trimmed by 0 bases and J by 6 bases, leaving 7 bases between them. Germline values: CDR1 SGHRS, CDR2 YFSETQ. The CDR3 consists of 13 residues.

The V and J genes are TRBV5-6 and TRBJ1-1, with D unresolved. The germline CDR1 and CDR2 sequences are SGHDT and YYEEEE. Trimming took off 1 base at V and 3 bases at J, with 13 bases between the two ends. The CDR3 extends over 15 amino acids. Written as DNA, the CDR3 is TGTGCCAGCAGCTTGTCCTCAGGAAAGTACACTGAAGCTTTCTTT. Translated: CASSLSSGKYTEAFF.

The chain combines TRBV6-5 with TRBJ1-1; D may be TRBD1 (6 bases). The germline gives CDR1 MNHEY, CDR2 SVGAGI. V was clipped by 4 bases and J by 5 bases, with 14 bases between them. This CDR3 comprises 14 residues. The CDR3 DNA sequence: TGTGCCAGCAGTTTTACAGGGTGGTGGACTGAAGCTTTCTTT. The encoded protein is CASSFTGWWTEAFF.

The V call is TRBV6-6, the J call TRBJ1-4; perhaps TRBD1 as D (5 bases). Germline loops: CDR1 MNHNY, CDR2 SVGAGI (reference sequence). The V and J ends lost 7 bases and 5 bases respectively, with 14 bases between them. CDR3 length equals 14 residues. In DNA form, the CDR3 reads TGTGCCAGCAAGTGGGGCAGGCAAAATGAAAAACTGTTTTTT. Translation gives CASKWGRQNEKLFF.